The sequence of this TCR beta chain was determined in a study of T cell clonality in common variable immunodeficiency. Sequencing input was equivalent genomic DNA from CVID and controls. The protocol was immunoSEQ multiplex PCR, while the TCRdb copy is restricted to in-frame clones and leaves out a portion. The sample includes fewer than 30,000 clones, none of them occurring once. Findings and caveats of the study: In common variable immunodeficiency, TCR beta chains reportedly carried fewer deletions and N-nucleotide insertions. What drives increased CVID clonality needs T cell subpopulation sequencing.

A word on this clone: Its antigen remains unidentified.

Material for sequencing was peripheral blood mononuclear cells. This receptor was obtained from a human donor with common variable immunodeficiency.

The CDR3 loop is CASTLGLAGSEQYF. CDR3 bases read: TGTGCCAGCACACTTGGACTAGCGGGGAGCGAG. The rearrangement joins TRBV18 to TRBJ2-7, with 12 bases matching TRBD2. The DNA ends 3 residues before the CDR3 does, and the rest of the CDR3 is filled in from the germline J gene. Germline CDR1 reads KGHSH; CDR2 reads LQKENI. This CDR3 has 14 amino acids. V gave up 8 bases and J gave up 6 bases; unmatched junction bases: 8.